This TCR beta chain was identified during a study of Graves' ophthalmopathy and Graves' hyperthyroidism (dated by TCRdb to between 2018 and 2020). Background for the entire study: Peripheral blood was collected at initial diagnosis, prior to any treatment. The study used signatures of the TCR beta repertoire to tell Graves' ophthalmopathy apart from Graves' hyperthyroidism and to predict which patients would progress to ophthalmopathy. In total, approximately 140 blood samples were TCR-sequenced: around 42 ophthalmopathy, some 75 hyperthyroidism and some 17 hyperthyroidism-to-ophthalmopathy patients. To explore V-J signatures distinguishing ophthalmopathy from hyperthyroidism, a discovery set of around 100 patients (around 44 ophthalmopathy, 57 stable hyperthyroidism) was enrolled. The independent validation cohort included about 19 hyperthyroidism patients plus 17 patients who later progressed from hyperthyroidism to ophthalmopathy. In over 5 hyperthyroidism patients, the T-cell repertoire of thyroid tissue was compared with the T-cell repertoire of blood. Following sampling, methimazole starting at 30 mg daily was administered to hyperthyroidism patients, and high-dose intravenous methylprednisolone was administered to ophthalmopathy patients. The approximately 100 discovery patients were randomly divided into training and test sets at a 7:3 ratio.

V is shortened by 4 bases, J by 8 bases, and the region joining them spans 14 bases. The CDR3 runs 13 residues from the cysteine to the phenylalanine. Of the read, only the CDR3 DNA is kept; its 39 bases are in frame from base 1. A patient counted as having stable hyperthyroidism if there was no progression to ophthalmopathy within 18 months of follow-up. Patients with hyperthyroidism were aged 18 to 65 years, had been newly diagnosed, and had a disease duration of less than 2 months. Anyone with other autoimmune diseases, uncontrolled infections, pregnancy or lactation was excluded from the study. Clinical symptoms, serum thyroxine, TRAb, thyroid ultrasound and orbital computed tomography were used for diagnosis. Ficoll-Paque density gradient centrifugation was used to isolate PBMCs from under 11 ml of fresh peripheral blood. Total RNA was extracted using Trizol reagent, and RNA quality was checked on an Agilent 2100 Bioanalyzer.

TCR beta CDR3 regions were amplified from RNA transcripts for repertoire sequencing. The first round was an RT-PCR using HTBI primers with the Qiagen OneStep RT-PCR kit, and this first round was followed by a second-round multiplex PCR, then size selection and purification. Libraries were sequenced paired-end with 100 bp reads on an Illumina HiSeq2000. The paper's data handling went like this. SOAPnuke was used to process the reads, removing any read that contained adapters or uncalled bases, had a mean Phred below 15, or lacked an exact match to the constant primer or identifier. High-quality paired reads were merged with COPE v1.2.5. Unique nucleotide sequences were defined as clonotypes and aligned to IMGT TRB V, D and J references using MiTCR v1.1. Analysis was restricted to V-J combinations with a frequency above 0.0001, which covered roughly 99% of repertoires. For each V-J combination, a TCR clonal expansion and chaos score was defined as the ratio of F50 clonal expansion to chaos observed in the TCRdist matrix. Welch's t-statistics and random forest were used to narrow the features down to more than 10 V-J combinations, which were then fed into a naive Bayes classifier. The similarity between thyroid and blood repertoires was quantified using the Morisita-Horn index. Starting from the raw public reads, TCRdb applied fastp trimming at Q25, assembled clones with MiXCR and retained in-frame beta chains. Every distinct CDR3 protein forms one entry, paired with its most common genes and DNA. TCRdb, not the original authors, processed these V and J calls. The sample profile shows hundreds of thousands of distinct CDR3 sequences; about 20% of them were found once. The biggest ten clones account for 7.1% of the sample.

In regard to this clonotype: The antigen it recognizes is unknown. Per-base quality was not reported, and no clone a single base away is much larger than it.

General findings and caveats noted by the study authors: In cross-validation, the 13-signature model distinguished ophthalmopathy from stable hyperthyroidism with around 90% sensitivity and about 81% specificity, while in the test set the corresponding values were about 79% and 69%. In validation, the model predicted ophthalmopathy progression with more than 55% sensitivity and 72.22% specificity; about a dozen predicted patients were CT-confirmed with GO in a median of approximately 6.5 months. Among expanded thyroid clonotypes with frequency above 0.001, most also showed up in blood, which suggests that blood repertoires may reflect the thyroid immune response. Sample size was not predetermined statistically, and investigators were not blinded to group allocation.

The chain employs TRBV12-3 or TRBV12-4 and TRBJ1-2, and possibly TRBD1, on 5 matching bases. Source material: peripheral blood. The sequence came from a woman younger than 30 with stable Graves' hyperthyroidism. Some clones in this sample may be carry-over from other donors' samples. Donor details come from another sample of the same person, matched by shared clones. CDR3 sequence: CASSSPPGNGYTF. The nucleotide sequence reads TGTGCCAGCAGTTCCCCCCCAGGGAACGGCTACACCTTC.